This T cell receptor (beta chain) was found in a study of T cells in Graves' hyperthyroidism and ophthalmopathy. TCR beta CDR3 sequences were amplified from RNA transcripts. With the HTBI primer set, the TCR CDR3 went through a first round of RT-PCR. One entry per CDR3 protein results from TCRdb running MiXCR on the multiplex PCR reads. Here the sample spans roughly 500,000 distinct CDR3 sequences, 46% being singletons. From germline, CDR1 is SGHTA and CDR2 FQGNSA. The CDR3 extends over 15 amino acids. After removal of 4 bases from V and 4 bases from J, the junction contained 5 bases not matched to a gene.

This receptor was identified in an adult woman with Graves' disease, either hyperthyroidism or ophthalmopathy (not recorded which). The chain recombines TRBV7-2 with TRBJ1-5; 9 bases are a match to TRBD1. The source material was peripheral blood or thyroid tissue (not recorded which). CDR3 in amino acids: CASSSQGAINQPQHF. The CDR3 DNA follows: TGTGCCAGCAGCTCACAGGGGGCCATAAATCAGCCCCAGCATTTT.